These 26 T cell receptor beta chains were all obtained from the same sample, sequenced in a study of shared clonotypes between healthy human individuals. TCRdb keeps only in-frame clones here, not all; method: immunoSEQ multiplex PCR. The table includes about 980,000 clones, more than 75% detected once. The sequenced sample was memory CD4+ T cells sorted from blood. Subset given: CD45RA-negative fraction. Every receptor here comes from a man between 18 and 35 years old in good health.

This rearrangement joins TRBV11-1 to TRBJ2-7; D uncertain. From germline, CDR1 is SGHAT and CDR2 FQDESV (reference sequence). There are 15 residues in the CDR3. V lost 4 bases and J lost 0, with 13 bases in between. CDR3: CASSSRLTSSYEQYF. DNA of the CDR3: TGTGCCAGCAGCTCAAGACTCACCTCCTCCTACGAGCAGTACTTC.

In regard to this clone: In the same sample, other DNA sequences code for this CDR3. The CDR3, as DNA: TGCGCCAGCAGCTTTAGCGGGGCTACAGATACGCAGTATTTT. Encoded protein: CASSFSGATDTQYF. This rearrangement joins TRBV5-1 to TRBJ2-3; TRBD2 matches at 8 bases. The CDR3 loop spans 14 amino acids. The trim removed 2 bases at V and 3 bases at J, leaving 2 bases unmatched. The germline gives CDR1 SGHRS, CDR2 YFSETQ. Looking up the rest from reference TRBV5-1 and TRBJ2-3 gives the full variable domain: KAGVTQTPRYLIKTRGQQVTLSCSPISGHRSVSWYQQTPGQGLQFLFEYFSETQRNKGNFPGRFSGRQFSNSRSEMNVSTLELGDSALYLCASSFSGATDTQYFGPGTRLTVL.

In its sample, this clone was seen once. The gene calls are TRBV10-3 and TRBJ2-2; D remains unclear. The CDR3 runs to 12 residues. Germline CDR1 is ENHRY and CDR2 is SYGVKD. Between the trimmed V and J ends, which lost 0 bases and 13 bases, there was a span of 9 bases. In nucleotides, the CDR3 is TGTGCCATCAGTGAGTCGTCCCCTAGGCTGTTTTTT. Translating it yields CAISESSPRLFF.

The chain combines TRBV15 with TRBJ1-2; 9 bases match TRBD1. The CDR3 extends over 12 amino acids. The trim removed 5 bases at V and 6 bases at J, leaving 1 base unmatched. CDR1 and CDR2 from the germline V gene are LNHNV and YYDKDF (reference sequence). The CDR3 here is CATSRDRDGYTF. The CDR3 DNA follows: TGTGCCACCAGCCGGGACAGGGATGGCTACACCTTC.

The CDR3 protein is CAWSGLLGQETQYF. The CDR3 DNA sequence: TGTGCCTGGAGTGGATTGCTAGGGCAAGAGACCCAGTACTTC. V is TRBV30 and J is TRBJ2-5; no definite D call. The germline V gene has CDR1 GTSNPN and CDR2 SVGIG (reference sequence). Trimming took 1 base from V and 2 from J, leaving 11 bases between them. The CDR3 extends over 14 amino acids.

A remark on this clone: At the DNA level, this CDR3 is encoded by other sequences in the same sample as well. V and J are TRBV18 and TRBJ2-1, with TRBD2 matching 11 bases. CDR3 size: 15 residues. The trim removed 3 bases at V and 3 bases at J, leaving 1 base unmatched. Germline CDR1 and CDR2: KGHSH and LQKENI. The CDR3 sequence: CASSPGTSGYNEQFF. The CDR3 region has the DNA TGTGCCAGCTCACCCGGGACTAGCGGCTACAATGAGCAGTTCTTC.

The CDR3 sequence is CASSPRLNLGYTF. CDR3 in DNA: TGTGCCAGCAGCCCACGACTGAACTTGGGCTACACCTTC. The gene calls are TRBV9 and TRBJ1-2; no clear D. Germline CDR1 SGDLS, CDR2 YYNGEE. V lost 4 bases, J lost 8 bases, and 15 bases lay in between. This CDR3 spans 13 amino acids.

This clone has just a few counts. Here the CDR3 reads CASREGLNYGYTF. DNA of the CDR3: TGTGCCAGCAGGGAGGGACTTAACTATGGCTACACCTTC. The chain carries TRBV2 and TRBJ1-2, with D possibly TRBD1 on 5 matching bases. The V gene lost 6 bases and the J gene lost 1 base, with 9 bases spanning the gap. The CDR3 spans 13 residues. Germline V CDR1 and CDR2: SNHLY, FYNNEI.

V is TRBV5-1 and J is TRBJ2-7, with TRBD1 matching 10 bases. The CDR3 totals 15 residues. From germline, CDR1 is SGHRS and CDR2 YFSETQ. Trimming removed 4 bases from V and 6 bases from J; junction bases left unmatched: 10. CDR3 coding DNA: TGCGCCAGCAGCGACGACAGGGGGCTACGGCGCGAGCAGTACTTC. Its translation: CASSDDRGLRREQYF.

The chain is built from TRBV7-2 and TRBJ2-3; TRBD1 matches at 8 bases. V shed 2 bases, J shed 1 base, and the junction held 5 bases outside the gene matches. Germline assignment: CDR1 SGHTA and CDR2 FQGNSA. This CDR3 region has 16 residues. CDR3 in amino acids: CASSLIGQGGTDTQYF. The DNA for the CDR3 is TGTGCCAGCAGCTTAATTGGACAGGGAGGCACAGATACGCAGTATTTT. The variable domain in full, completed from reference TRBV7-2 and TRBJ2-3, reads GAGVSQSPSNKVTEKGKDVELRCDPISGHTALYWYRQSLGQGLEFLIYFQGNSAPDKSGLPSDRFSAERTGGSVSTLTIQRTQQEDSAVYLCASSLIGQGGTDTQYFGPGTRLTVL.

V and J are TRBV18 and TRBJ2-4; D ambiguous. The CDR3 has 17 amino acids. The germline V and J ends were trimmed by 3 bases and 6 bases, with 21 bases remaining between them. Germline V gives CDR1 KGHSH, CDR2 LQKENI. For the CDR3, the DNA is TGTGCCAGCTCACCGGCCGAAGGTAGTCGGAAGTTAAACATTCAGTACTTC. Translated, it gives CASSPAEGSRKLNIQYF.

The chain joins TRBV29-1 to TRBJ2-1; D may be TRBD1 or TRBD2 (5 bases each). V was cut by 1 base and J by 9 bases, with 13 bases left in between. The germline V gene has CDR1 SQVTM and CDR2 ANQGSEA. The CDR3 extends over 13 amino acids. The CDR3 sequence is CSVEVVGAGEQFF. CDR3 DNA: TGCAGCGTTGAAGTGGTAGGGGCGGGTGAGCAGTTCTTC.

V is TRBV5-1 and J is TRBJ2-1; D not resolved. Trimming cost V 3 bases and J 0 bases, with 10 bases left between them. CDR1 SGHRS and CDR2 YFSETQ come from the germline V gene. This CDR3 contains 15 residues. CDR3 bases: TGCGCCAGCAGCTCAGGCCCTAGCTCCTACAATGAGCAGTTCTTC. Its protein is CASSSGPSSYNEQFF. Complete variable domain (other parts from reference TRBV5-1 and TRBJ2-1): KAGVTQTPRYLIKTRGQQVTLSCSPISGHRSVSWYQQTPGQGLQFLFEYFSETQRNKGNFPGRFSGRQFSNSRSEMNVSTLELGDSALYLCASSSGPSSYNEQFFGPGTRLTVL.

Only one count was recorded for this clone. V gene TRBV7-9 combines with J gene TRBJ2-3, with 7 bases lining up with TRBD2. The CDR3 length is 14 residues. Germline V gene lookup returns CDR1 SEHNR and CDR2 FQNEAQ (reference sequence). J was trimmed by 0 bases and V by 5 bases; bases with no gene match: 2. CDR3 in amino acids: CASSVSGSTDTQYF. The CDR3 region has the DNA TGTGCCAGCAGCGTTAGCGGGAGCACAGATACGCAGTATTTT.

The chain has TRBV7-3 and TRBJ2-5; 9 bases agree with TRBD2. V gave up 2 bases and J gave up 3 bases; unmatched junction bases: 4. Germline lookup yields CDR1 SGHTA and CDR2 FQGTGA. The CDR3 runs to 15 residues. CDR3 sequence reads: CASSLAGGPEETQYF. CDR3 bases: TGTGCCAGCAGCTTAGCGGGGGGGCCGGAAGAGACCCAGTACTTC.

The V gene is TRBV7-2, the J gene TRBJ2-2; D ambiguous. CDR1 is SGHTA, CDR2 FQGNSA, per germline. CDR3 size: 16 residues. V was clipped by 2 bases and J by 1 base, with 11 bases between them. As DNA, the CDR3 is TGTGCCAGCAGCTTATCAGCTACGTTGAACACCGGGGAGCTGTTTTTT. Protein sequence: CASSLSATLNTGELFF.

The rearrangement uses TRBV5-1 and TRBJ2-7; the match to TRBD1 covers 9 bases. CDR3 length: 16 amino acids. CDR1 and CDR2 from the germline V gene are SGHRS and YFSETQ. The V gene end was trimmed by 1 base and the J gene end by 2 bases; junction bases not matched to a gene: 7. DNA of the CDR3: TGCGCCAGCAGCTTGCTCTTGGACAGGGGAACCTACGAGCAGTACTTC. It yields the protein CASSLLLDRGTYEQYF.

With respect to this clone: In the same sample, other DNA sequences code for this CDR3. This chain links TRBV30 with TRBJ2-3; D uncertain. CDR3 length: 14 amino acids. Germline CDR1 is GTSNPN and CDR2 is SVGIG (reference sequence). Trimming cost V 3 bases and J 3 bases, with 13 bases left between them. The CDR3 loop is CAWSVPGGTDTQYF. The CDR3 DNA follows: TGTGCCTGGAGCGTTCCAGGTGGGACAGATACGCAGTATTTT.

Details on this clone: The same CDR3 arises from other DNA sequences in this sample as well. This chain connects TRBV27 to TRBJ2-2; D call uncertain. Germline CDR1 is MNHEY and CDR2 is SMNVEV (reference sequence). V lost 2 bases to trimming and J lost 5 bases, with 3 bases between them. The CDR3 contains 12 residues. The CDR3, as DNA: TGTGCCAGCAGTTTAGGTACCGGGGAGCTGTTTTTT. It translates to CASSLGTGELFF.

The chain is built from TRBV9 and TRBJ2-1, with 8 bases aligning to TRBD2. The trim removed 4 bases at V and 8 bases at J, leaving 14 bases unmatched. The germline gives CDR1 SGDLS, CDR2 YYNGEE. The CDR3 totals 16 residues. This CDR3 reads CASSKGRAGVPHEQFF. The CDR3 bases are TGTGCCAGCAGCAAGGGGAGAGCGGGAGTACCCCATGAGCAGTTCTTC.

The chain links TRBV6-5 to TRBJ2-2; D gene unclear. Germline CDR1 and CDR2: MNHEY and SVGAGI. V was pared by 10 bases and J by 0 bases, with 12 bases between. The CDR3 is 14 residues long. The CDR3 spells CATPGGANTGELFF. The DNA of the CDR3 is TGTGCCACTCCTGGCGGAGCGAACACCGGGGAGCTGTTTTTT.

This clone has a handful of counts. CDR3 nucleotide sequence: TGCGCCACCAACTACGAGCAGTACTTC. It is translated as CATNYEQYF. The chain carries TRBV5-1 and TRBJ2-7; D is unresolved. Germline V lookup: CDR1 SGHRS, CDR2 YFSETQ. CDR3 length: 9 residues. V was clipped by 9 bases and J by 3 bases, with 4 bases between them.

In its sample, this clone was seen once. The rearrangement joins TRBV18 to TRBJ2-3, with 9 positions matching TRBD1. J was trimmed by 5 bases and V by 2 bases; bases with no gene match: 5. The CDR3 totals 15 residues. CDR1 is KGHSH and CDR2 is LQKENI in the germline V gene. CDR3 region: CASSPFGQGIDTQYF. CDR3 nucleotides: TGTGCCAGCTCACCATTCGGACAGGGGATAGATACGCAGTATTTT.

This clone showed up many times. The chain recombines TRBV19 with TRBJ1-4; D call uncertain. Germline V lookup: CDR1 LNHDA, CDR2 SQIVND (reference sequence). The CDR3 contains 14 residues. V lost 7 bases and J 0 bases, leaving 9 bases between the germline ends. The CDR3 reads CASTEGATNEKLFF. CDR3 bases: TGTGCCAGTACCGAGGGTGCAACTAATGAAAAACTGTTTTTT. Using reference TRBV19 and TRBJ1-4 for the parts outside the CDR3, the full variable domain is DGGITQSPKYLFRKEGQNVTLSCEQNLNHDAMYWYRQDPGQGLRLIYYSQIVNDFQKGDIAEGYSVSREKKESFPLTVTSAQKNPTAFYLCASTEGATNEKLFFGSGTQLSVL.

This clone was found a few times. The rearrangement joins TRBV10-3 to TRBJ2-2; tentatively, D is TRBD2 (6 bases). Germline CDR1 reads ENHRY; CDR2 reads SYGVKD. The V and J ends lost 3 bases and 8 bases respectively, with 7 bases between them. The CDR3 length is 12 residues. CDR3 DNA sequence: TGTGCCATCAGTGATGGGAGGGGGGAGCTGTTTTTT. As protein: CAISDGRGELFF.

This clone was counted once. The junction shows a germline mismatch at one end, possibly a read error. Other DNA sequences from this sample encode an identical CDR3 as well. J is TRBJ2-3 and V is TRBV7-7; D gene uncertain. CDR1 SSHAT and CDR2 FNYEAQ come from the germline V gene (reference sequence). The CDR3 extends over 13 amino acids. This CDR3 is CASSLSLADTQYF. The CDR3, as DNA: TGTGCTAGCAGCTTAAGTCTGGCAGATACGCAGTATTTT.